Below are 6 T cell receptor beta chains sequenced from a single sample in a study of blood T cell repertoires in COVID-19 (TCRdb year 2020). Receptors were amplified or captured by the immunoSEQ multiplex PCR assay. Held by TCRdb, this immuneACCESS table contains in-frame sequences only and omits some clones. Under half of the omission traces to an unresolved V gene where checked; the cause of the rest is unknown. A total of 200,000 to 250,000 clones appear in this sample, approximately 82% of them only once. The top ten constitute 3% to 4% of the sample. Specimen: peripheral blood. The receptors derive from a woman aged 80 or over with acute or convalescent COVID-19.

The J gene is TRBJ1-1, the V gene TRBV6-5; D is ambiguous. Germline CDR1 is MNHEY and CDR2 is SVGAGI. This CDR3 is built from 13 residues. Trimming cost V 8 bases and J 4 bases, with 14 bases left between them. CDR3 nucleotide sequence: TGTGCCAGCCCCCGCGGGGAGGGCACTGAAGCTTTCTTT. This gives the protein CASPRGEGTEAFF.

V gene TRBV19 combines with J gene TRBJ2-1, with 8 bases aligning to TRBD1. There are 17 residues in the CDR3. CDR1 and CDR2 from the germline V gene are LNHDA and SQIVND (reference sequence). The V segment lost 3 bases and the J segment 0 bases; nucleotides outside the gene matches: 7. The CDR3 reads CASSMDRAWSSYNEQFF. In DNA form, the CDR3 reads TGTGCCAGTAGTATGGACAGGGCTTGGAGCTCCTACAATGAGCAGTTCTTC.

J is TRBJ2-2 and V is TRBV24-1, with D possibly TRBD2 on 5 matching bases. Germline V gene lookup returns CDR1 KGHDR and CDR2 SFDVKD. The CDR3 is made up of 14 amino acids. Between the trimmed V and J ends, which lost 10 bases and 0 bases, there was a span of 11 bases. CDR3 region: CATAGVSNTGELFF. CDR3 in DNA: TGTGCCACTGCCGGGGTCTCGAACACCGGGGAGCTGTTTTTT.

The chain employs TRBV5-4 and TRBJ2-3; 11 bases agree with TRBD1. The CDR3 is 15 residues long. The V gene end was trimmed by 1 base and the J gene end by 4 bases; junction bases not matched to a gene: 2. The germline gives CDR1 SGHNT, CDR2 YYREEE (reference sequence). In DNA form, the CDR3 reads TGTGCCAGCAGCTTGCCGGGACAGGGGGCAGATACGCAGTATTTT. It codes for CASSLPGQGADTQYF. Together with reference TRBV5-4 and TRBJ2-3, the CDR3 gives the full variable domain: ETGVTQSPTHLIKTRGQQVTLRCSSQSGHNTVSWYQQALGQGPQFIFQYYREEENGRGNFPPRFSGLQFPNYSSELNVNALELDDSALYLCASSLPGQGADTQYFGPGTRLTVL.

This chain uses TRBV5-1 with TRBJ2-1, with 9 bases that match TRBD2. Unmatched junction bases numbered 8, after V lost 4 bases and J lost 6 bases. CDR1 is SGHRS and CDR2 is YFSETQ in the germline V gene. The CDR3 runs to 15 residues. The CDR3 bases are TGCGCCAGCAGCCGGACTAGCGTTTTAGCCAATGAGCAGTTCTTC. This translates into CASSRTSVLANEQFF.

The rearrangement links TRBV18 to TRBJ1-3, with 8 bases matching TRBD1. Trimming at V came to 5 bases and at J to 3 bases, leaving 9 bases not matched to a gene. The germline V gene encodes CDR1 KGHSH and CDR2 LQKENI. The CDR3 consists of 16 residues. The CDR3 DNA reads as TGTGCCAGCTCATTTGGACAGGGTACGGGTGGAAACACCATATATTTT. Translation: CASSFGQGTGGNTIYF.